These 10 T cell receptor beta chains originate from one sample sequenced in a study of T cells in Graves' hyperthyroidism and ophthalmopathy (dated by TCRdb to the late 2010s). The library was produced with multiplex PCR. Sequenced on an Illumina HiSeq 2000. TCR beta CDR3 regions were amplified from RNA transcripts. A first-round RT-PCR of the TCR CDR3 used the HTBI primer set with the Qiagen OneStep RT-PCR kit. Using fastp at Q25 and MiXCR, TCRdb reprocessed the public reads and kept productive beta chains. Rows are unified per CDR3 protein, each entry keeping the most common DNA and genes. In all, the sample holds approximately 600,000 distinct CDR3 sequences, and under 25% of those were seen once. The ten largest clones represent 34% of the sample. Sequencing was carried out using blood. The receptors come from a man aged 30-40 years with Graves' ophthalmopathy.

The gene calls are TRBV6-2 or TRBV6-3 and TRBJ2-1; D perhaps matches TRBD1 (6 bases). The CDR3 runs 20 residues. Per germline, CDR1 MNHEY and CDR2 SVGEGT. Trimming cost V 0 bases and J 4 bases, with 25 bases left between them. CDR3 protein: CASSYSPGTRRTPPYNEQFF. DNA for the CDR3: TGTGCCAGCAGTTACTCCCCAGGGACACGCCGGACTCCCCCTTACAATGAGCAGTTCTTC.

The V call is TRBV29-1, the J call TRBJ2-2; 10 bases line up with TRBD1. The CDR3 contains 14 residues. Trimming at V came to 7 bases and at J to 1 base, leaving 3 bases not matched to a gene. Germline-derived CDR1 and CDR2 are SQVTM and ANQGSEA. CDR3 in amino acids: CSGRTGGNTGELFF. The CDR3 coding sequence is TGCAGCGGAAGGACAGGGGGGAACACCGGGGAGCTGTTTTTT.

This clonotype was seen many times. The CDR3, as DNA: TGCAGTGCTAGAGCCTGGACTGAGAATCAGCCCCAGCATTTT. Its protein is CSARAWTENQPQHF. The V and J genes are TRBV20-1 and TRBJ1-5, with unresolved D. This CDR3 is 14 amino acids long. Germline V gives CDR1 DFQATT, CDR2 SNEGSKA (reference sequence). The V end was cut by 1 base, the J end by 4 bases, with 11 bases between.

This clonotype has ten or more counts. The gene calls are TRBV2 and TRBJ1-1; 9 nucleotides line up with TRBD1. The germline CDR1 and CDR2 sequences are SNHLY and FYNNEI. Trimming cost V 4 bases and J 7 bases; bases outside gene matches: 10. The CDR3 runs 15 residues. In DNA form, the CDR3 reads TGTGCCAGCAGTGCCATCGGACAGGGGCAAGGTGAAGCTTTCTTT. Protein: CASSAIGQGQGEAFF.

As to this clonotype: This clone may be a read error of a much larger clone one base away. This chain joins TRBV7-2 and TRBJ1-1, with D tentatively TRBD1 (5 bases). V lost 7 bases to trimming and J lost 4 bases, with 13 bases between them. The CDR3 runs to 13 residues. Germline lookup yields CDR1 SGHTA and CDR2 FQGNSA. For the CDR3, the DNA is TGTGCCAGCAAATTGCAGGGTGGCACTGAAGCTTTCTTT. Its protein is CASKLQGGTEAFF.

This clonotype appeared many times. This CDR3 is CASSSPDRDFYGYTF. Here the CDR3 DNA reads TGTGCCAGCAGTTCCCCAGACAGGGACTTCTATGGCTACACCTTC. The chain carries TRBV28 and TRBJ1-2, with TRBD1 identical over 7 bases. Unmatched junction bases numbered 9, after V lost 4 bases and J lost 4 bases. The CDR3 consists of 15 residues. From germline, CDR1 is MDHEN and CDR2 SYDVKM.

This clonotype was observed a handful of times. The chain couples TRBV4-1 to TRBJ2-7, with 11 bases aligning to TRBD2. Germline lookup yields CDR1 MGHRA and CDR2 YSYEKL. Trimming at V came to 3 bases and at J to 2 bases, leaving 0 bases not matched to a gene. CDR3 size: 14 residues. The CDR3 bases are TGCGCCAGCAGCCAGACTAGCGGGGCCTACGAGCAGTACTTC. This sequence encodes CASSQTSGAYEQYF.

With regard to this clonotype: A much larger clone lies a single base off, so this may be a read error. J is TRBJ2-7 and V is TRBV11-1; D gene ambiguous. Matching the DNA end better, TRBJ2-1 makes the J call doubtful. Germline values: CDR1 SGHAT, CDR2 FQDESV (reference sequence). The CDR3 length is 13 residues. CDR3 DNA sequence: TGTGCCAGCAGCTTAGTTCCGGATTACGAGCAGTTCTTC. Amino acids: CASSLVPDYEQFF.

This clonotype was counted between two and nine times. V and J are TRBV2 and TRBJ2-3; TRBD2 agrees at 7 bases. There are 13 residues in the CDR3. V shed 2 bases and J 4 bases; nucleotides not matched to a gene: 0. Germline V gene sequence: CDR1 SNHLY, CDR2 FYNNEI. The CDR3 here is CASSERGADTQYF. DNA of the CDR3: TGTGCCAGCAGTGAACGGGGGGCAGATACGCAGTATTTT.

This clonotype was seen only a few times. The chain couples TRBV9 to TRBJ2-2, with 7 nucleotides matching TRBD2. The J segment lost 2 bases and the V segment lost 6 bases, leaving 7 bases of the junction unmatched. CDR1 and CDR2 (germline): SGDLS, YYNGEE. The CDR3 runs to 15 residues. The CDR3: CASTLREYNTGELFF. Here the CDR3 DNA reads TGTGCCAGCACCCTGCGGGAGTATAACACCGGGGAGCTGTTTTTT.